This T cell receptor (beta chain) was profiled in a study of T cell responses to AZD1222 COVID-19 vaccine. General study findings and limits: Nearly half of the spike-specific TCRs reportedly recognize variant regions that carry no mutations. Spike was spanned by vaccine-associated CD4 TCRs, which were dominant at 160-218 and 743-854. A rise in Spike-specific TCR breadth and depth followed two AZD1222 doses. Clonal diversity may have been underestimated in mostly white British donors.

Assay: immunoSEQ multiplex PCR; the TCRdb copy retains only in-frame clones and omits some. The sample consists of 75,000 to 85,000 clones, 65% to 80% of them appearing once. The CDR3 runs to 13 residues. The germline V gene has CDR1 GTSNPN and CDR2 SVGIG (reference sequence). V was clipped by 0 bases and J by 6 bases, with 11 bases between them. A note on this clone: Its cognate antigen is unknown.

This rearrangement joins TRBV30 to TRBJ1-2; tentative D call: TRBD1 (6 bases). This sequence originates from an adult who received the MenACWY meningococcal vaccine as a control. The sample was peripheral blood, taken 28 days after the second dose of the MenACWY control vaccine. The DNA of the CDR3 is TGTGCCTGGAGTGTAAGAGGGGGGGATGGCTACACCTTC. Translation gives CAWSVRGGDGYTF.